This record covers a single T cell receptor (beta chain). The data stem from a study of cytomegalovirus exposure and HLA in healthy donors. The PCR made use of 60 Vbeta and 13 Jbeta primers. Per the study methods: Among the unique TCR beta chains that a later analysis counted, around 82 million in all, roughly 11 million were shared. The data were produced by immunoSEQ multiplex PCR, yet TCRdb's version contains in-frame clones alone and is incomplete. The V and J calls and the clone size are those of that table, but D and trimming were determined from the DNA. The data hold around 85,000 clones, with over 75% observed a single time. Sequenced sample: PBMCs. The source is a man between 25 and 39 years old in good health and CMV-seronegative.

CDR3 region: CASSQEGVGGAHSPLHF. The CDR3 coding sequence is TGCGCCAGCAGCCAAGAGGGAGTCGGGGGGGCACATTCACCCCTCCACTTT. The J gene is TRBJ1-6, the V gene TRBV4-1, with D perhaps TRBD1 (6 bases). V dropped 0 bases and J dropped 8 bases, with 17 bases sitting between them. Germline CDR1 and CDR2: MGHRA and YSYEKL. There are 17 residues in the CDR3.